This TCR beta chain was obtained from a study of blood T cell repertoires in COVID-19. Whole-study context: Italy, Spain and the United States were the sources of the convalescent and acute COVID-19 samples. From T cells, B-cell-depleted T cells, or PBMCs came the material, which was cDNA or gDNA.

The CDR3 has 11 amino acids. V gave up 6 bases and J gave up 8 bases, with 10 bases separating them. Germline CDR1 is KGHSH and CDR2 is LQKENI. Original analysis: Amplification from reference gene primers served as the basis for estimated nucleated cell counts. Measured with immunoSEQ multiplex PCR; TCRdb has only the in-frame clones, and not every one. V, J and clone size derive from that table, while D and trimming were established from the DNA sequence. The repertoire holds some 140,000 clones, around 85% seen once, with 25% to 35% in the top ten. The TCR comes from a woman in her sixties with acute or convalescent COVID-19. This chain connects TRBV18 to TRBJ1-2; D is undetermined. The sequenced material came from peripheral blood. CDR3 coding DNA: TGTGCCAGCTCGTCTAGCCAGGGCTACACCTTC. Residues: CASSSSQGYTF.